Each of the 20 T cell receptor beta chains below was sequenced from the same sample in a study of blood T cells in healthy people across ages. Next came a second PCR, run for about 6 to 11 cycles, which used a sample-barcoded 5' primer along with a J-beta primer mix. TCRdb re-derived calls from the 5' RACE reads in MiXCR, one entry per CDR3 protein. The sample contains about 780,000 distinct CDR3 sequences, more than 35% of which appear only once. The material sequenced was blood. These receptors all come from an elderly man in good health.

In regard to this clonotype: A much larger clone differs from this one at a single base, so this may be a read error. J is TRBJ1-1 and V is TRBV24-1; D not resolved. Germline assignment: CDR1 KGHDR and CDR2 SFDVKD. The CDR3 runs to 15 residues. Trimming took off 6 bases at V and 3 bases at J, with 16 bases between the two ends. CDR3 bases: TGTGCCACCAGTAGTGGACTGCAAATGGACACTGAAGCTTTCTTT. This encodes CATSSGLQMDTEAFF.

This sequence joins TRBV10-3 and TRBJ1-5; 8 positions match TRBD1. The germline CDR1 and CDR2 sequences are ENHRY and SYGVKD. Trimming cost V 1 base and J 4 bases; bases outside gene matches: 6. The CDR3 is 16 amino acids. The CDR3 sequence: CAISELGQDQNQPQHF. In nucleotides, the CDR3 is TGTGCCATCAGTGAGTTGGGACAGGATCAAAATCAGCCCCAGCATTTT.

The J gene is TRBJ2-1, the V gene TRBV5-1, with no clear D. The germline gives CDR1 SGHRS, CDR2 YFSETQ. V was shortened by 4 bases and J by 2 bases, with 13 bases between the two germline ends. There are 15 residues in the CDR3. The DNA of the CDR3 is TGCGCCAGCAGCCCCTTCGTATCCGCCTACAATGAGCAGTTCTTC. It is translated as CASSPFVSAYNEQFF.

For the CDR3, the DNA is TGTGCCAGCAGGGGACTAGCGGGGTCCCACAATGAGCAGTTCTTC. Its translation: CASRGLAGSHNEQFF. The V call is TRBV6-5, the J call TRBJ2-1; 13 bases are shared with TRBD2. This CDR3 contains 15 residues. Losses at the gene ends were 6 bases for V and 5 bases for J; bases not matched to a gene: 4. Germline CDR1 reads MNHEY; CDR2 reads SVGAGI.

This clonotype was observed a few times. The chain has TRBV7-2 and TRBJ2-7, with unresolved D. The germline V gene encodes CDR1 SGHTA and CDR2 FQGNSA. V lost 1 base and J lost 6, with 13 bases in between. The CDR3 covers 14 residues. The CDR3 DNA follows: TGTGCCAGCAGCTTAGTCGCATCGCAGGCCGAGCAGTACTTC. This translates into CASSLVASQAEQYF.

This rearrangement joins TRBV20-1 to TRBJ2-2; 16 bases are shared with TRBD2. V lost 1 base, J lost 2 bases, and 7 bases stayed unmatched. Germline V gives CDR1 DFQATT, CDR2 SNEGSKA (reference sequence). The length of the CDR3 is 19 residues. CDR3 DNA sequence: TGCAGTGCTAGAGCGGGGACTAGCGGGAGGGCCCGTAACACCGGGGAGCTGTTTTTT. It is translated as CSARAGTSGRARNTGELFF.

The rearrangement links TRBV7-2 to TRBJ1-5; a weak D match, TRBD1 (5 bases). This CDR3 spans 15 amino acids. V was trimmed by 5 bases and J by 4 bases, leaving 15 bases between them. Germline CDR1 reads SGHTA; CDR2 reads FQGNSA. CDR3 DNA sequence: TGTGCCAGCAGCCTCACGCAGGGTGGGAATCAGCCCCAGCATTTT. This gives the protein CASSLTQGGNQPQHF. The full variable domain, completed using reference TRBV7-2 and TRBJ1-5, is GAGVSQSPSNKVTEKGKDVELRCDPISGHTALYWYRQSLGQGLEFLIYFQGNSAPDKSGLPSDRFSAERTGGSVSTLTIQRTQQEDSAVYLCASSLTQGGNQPQHFGDGTRLSIL.

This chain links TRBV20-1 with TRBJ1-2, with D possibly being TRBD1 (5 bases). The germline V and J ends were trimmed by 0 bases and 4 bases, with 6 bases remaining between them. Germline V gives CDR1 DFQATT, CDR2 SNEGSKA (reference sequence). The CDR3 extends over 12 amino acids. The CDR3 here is CSAREGPYGYTF. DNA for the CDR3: TGCAGTGCTAGAGAGGGGCCCTATGGCTACACCTTC.

The CDR3 sequence is CASSLVGSGHNEQFF. CDR3 coding DNA: TGCGCCAGCAGCTTGGTCGGGAGCGGCCACAATGAGCAGTTCTTC. The rearrangement joins TRBV5-1 to TRBJ2-1; D is perhaps TRBD2 (6 bases). The V end lost 0 bases, the J end lost 5 bases, and 12 bases lay between the germline ends. CDR1 is SGHRS, CDR2 YFSETQ, per germline. CDR3 length: 15 amino acids.

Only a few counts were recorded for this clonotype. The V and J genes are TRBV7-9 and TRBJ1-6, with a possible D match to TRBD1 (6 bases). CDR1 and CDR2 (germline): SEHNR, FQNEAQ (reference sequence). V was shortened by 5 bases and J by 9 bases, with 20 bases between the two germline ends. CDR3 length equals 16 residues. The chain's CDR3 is CASSPGRLGAGSPLHF. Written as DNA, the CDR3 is TGTGCCAGCAGCCCGGGCCGACTGGGGGCTGGTTCACCCCTCCACTTT.

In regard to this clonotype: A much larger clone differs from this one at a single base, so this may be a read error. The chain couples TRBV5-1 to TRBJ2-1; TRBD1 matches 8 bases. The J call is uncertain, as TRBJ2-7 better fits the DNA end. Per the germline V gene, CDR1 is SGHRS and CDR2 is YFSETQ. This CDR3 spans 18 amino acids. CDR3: CASSQDRVRASSYNEQYF. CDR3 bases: TGCGCCAGCAGCCAGGACAGGGTACGTGCGAGCTCCTACAATGAGCAGTACTTC.

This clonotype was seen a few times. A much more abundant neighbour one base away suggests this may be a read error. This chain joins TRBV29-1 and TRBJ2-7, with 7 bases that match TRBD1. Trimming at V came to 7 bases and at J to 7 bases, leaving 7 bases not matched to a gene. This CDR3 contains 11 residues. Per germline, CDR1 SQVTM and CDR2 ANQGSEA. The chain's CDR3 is CSGQGYNEQYF. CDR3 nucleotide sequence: TGCAGCGGACAGGGATACAATGAGCAGTACTTC.

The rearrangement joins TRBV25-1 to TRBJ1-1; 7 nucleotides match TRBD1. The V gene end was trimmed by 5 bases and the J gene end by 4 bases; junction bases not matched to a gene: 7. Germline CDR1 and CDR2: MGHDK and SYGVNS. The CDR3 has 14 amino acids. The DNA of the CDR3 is TGTGCCAGCAGTAAGACCAGGGGGGGCACTGAAGCTTTCTTT. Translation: CASSKTRGGTEAFF.

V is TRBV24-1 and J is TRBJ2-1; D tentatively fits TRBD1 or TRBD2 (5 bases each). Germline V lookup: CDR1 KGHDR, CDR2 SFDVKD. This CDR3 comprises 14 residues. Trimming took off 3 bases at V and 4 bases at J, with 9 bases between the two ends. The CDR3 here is CATSDGTRYNEQFF. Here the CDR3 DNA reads TGTGCCACCAGTGATGGGACCCGTTACAATGAGCAGTTCTTC.

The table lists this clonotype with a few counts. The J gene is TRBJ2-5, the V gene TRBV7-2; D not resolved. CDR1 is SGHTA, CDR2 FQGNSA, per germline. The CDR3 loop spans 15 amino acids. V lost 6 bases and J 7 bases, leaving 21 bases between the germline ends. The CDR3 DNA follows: TGTGCCAGCAGAAATAGGCCTGCACCATCGGGGACCCAGTACTTC. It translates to CASRNRPAPSGTQYF.

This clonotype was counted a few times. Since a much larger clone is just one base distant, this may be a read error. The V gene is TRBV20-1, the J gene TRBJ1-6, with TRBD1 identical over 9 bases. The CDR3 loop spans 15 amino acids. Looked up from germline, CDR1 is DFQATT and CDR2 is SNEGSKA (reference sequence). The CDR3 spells CSARAPGQGFSPPHF. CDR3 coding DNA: TGCAGTGCTAGAGCTCCGGGACAGGGTTTTTCACCCCCCCACTTT.

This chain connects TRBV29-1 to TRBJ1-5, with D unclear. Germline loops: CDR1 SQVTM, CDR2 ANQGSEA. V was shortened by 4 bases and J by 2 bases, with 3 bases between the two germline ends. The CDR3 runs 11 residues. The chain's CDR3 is CSVGGNQPQHF. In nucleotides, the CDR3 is TGCAGCGTTGGGGGCAATCAGCCCCAGCATTTT.

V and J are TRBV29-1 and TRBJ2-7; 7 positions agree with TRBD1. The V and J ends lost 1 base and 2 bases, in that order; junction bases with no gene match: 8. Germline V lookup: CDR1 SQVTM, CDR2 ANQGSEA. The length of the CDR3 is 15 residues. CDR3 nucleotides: TGCAGCGTTGAAGGGACCCGGGACAGTACCTACGAGCAGTACTTC. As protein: CSVEGTRDSTYEQYF.

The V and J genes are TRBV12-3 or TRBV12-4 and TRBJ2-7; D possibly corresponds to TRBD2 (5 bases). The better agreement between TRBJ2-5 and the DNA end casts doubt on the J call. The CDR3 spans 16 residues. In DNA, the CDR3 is TGTGCCAGCAGTTCCCCCCCCCGGAGGCCCAGAGAGACCCAGTACTTC. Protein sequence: CASSSPPRRPRETQYF.

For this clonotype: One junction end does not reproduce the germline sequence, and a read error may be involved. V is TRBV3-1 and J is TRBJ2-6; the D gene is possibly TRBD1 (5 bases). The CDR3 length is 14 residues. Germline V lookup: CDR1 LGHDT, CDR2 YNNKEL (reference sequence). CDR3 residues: CASGHSGQANVLTF. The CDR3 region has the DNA TGTGCCAGCGGCCATTCCGGACAGGCCAACGTCCTGACTTTC.